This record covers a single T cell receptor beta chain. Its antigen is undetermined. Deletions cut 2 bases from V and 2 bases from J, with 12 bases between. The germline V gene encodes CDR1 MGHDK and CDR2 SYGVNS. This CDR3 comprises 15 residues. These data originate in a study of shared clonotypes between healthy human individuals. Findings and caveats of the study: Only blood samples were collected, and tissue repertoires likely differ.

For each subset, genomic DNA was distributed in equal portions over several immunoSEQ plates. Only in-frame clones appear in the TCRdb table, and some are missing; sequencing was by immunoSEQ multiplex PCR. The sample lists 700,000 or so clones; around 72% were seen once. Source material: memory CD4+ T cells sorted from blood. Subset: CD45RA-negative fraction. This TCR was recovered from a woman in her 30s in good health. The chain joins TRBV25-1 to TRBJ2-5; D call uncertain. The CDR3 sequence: CASSEPGVSQETQYF. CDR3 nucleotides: TGTGCCAGCAGTGAACCCGGAGTATCGCAAGAGACCCAGTACTTC.